The present T cell receptor beta chain was sequenced within a study of cytomegalovirus exposure and HLA in healthy donors. Broader study findings: Cytomegalovirus-associated status was assigned to 164 TCR beta chains. Available immune exposure information covered CMV serostatus only.

Details on this clone: What it binds is not known.

The PCR employed 60 Vbeta primers together with 13 Jbeta primers. The protocol was immunoSEQ multiplex PCR, while the TCRdb copy is restricted to in-frame clones and leaves out a portion. The sample includes approximately 170,000 clones, 65% to 75% seen only once; the top ten take about 4.6%. The CDR3 loop spans 14 amino acids. Germline V gene data show CDR1 as SQVTM and CDR2 as ANQGSEA. V lost 4 bases and J 4 bases, leaving 16 bases between the germline ends. Material for sequencing was PBMCs. This chain uses TRBV29-1 with TRBJ1-2, with D possibly TRBD1 on 6 matching bases. This TCR came from a man aged 25 to 40 in good health and CMV-seropositive. CDR3 sequence reads: CSVGGTGPIYGYTF. CDR3 DNA sequence: TGCAGCGTTGGGGGAACAGGGCCTATCTATGGCTACACCTTC. Looking up the rest from reference TRBV29-1 and TRBJ1-2 gives the full variable domain: SAVISQKPSRDICQRGTSLTIQCQVDSQVTMMFWYRQQPGQSLTLIATANQGSEATYESGFVIDKFPISRPNLTFSTLTVSNMSPEDSSIYLCSVGGTGPIYGYTFGSGTRLTVV.